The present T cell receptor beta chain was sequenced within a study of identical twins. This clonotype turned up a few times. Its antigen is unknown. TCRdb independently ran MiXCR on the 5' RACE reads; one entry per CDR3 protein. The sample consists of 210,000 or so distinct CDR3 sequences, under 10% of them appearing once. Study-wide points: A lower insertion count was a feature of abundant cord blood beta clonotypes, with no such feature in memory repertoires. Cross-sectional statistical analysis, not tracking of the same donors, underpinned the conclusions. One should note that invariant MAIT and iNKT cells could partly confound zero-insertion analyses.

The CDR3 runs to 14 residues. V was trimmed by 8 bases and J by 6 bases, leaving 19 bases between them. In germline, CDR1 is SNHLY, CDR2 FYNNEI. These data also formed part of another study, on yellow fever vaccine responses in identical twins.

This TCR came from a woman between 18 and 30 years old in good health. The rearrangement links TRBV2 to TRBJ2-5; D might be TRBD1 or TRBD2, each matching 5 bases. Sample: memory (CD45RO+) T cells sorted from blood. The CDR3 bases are TGTGCCAGCGGGCCGGGACCCGGGATCAAGACCCAGTACTTC. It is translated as CASGPGPGIKTQYF.